This T cell receptor beta chain was identified in a study of T cell responses to AZD1222 COVID-19 vaccine. Remarks on this clone: The antigen is not known.

The study, taken as a whole, reports: Most donors were white British and more were female, and clonal diversity was possibly underestimated.

Only in-frame clones appear in the TCRdb table, and some are missing; sequencing was by immunoSEQ multiplex PCR. The sample holds about 83,000 clones; about 83% are singletons and the top ten take 8.5% to 9%. The sequence was obtained from an adult in good health. The sample in question was peripheral blood, obtained on day 0 of AZD1222 vaccination.

In nucleotides, the CDR3 is TGCGCCTCTATCGAGGGGGCAGGCGGGAGGTCCTACAATGAGCAGTTCTTC. It encodes CASIEGAGGRSYNEQFF. V usage is TRBV5-1 and J usage is TRBJ2-1; TRBD2 might be the D (8 bases). V lost 10 bases to trimming and J lost 1 base, with 24 bases between them. This CDR3 spans 17 amino acids. Germline V gene data show CDR1 as SGHRS and CDR2 as YFSETQ.